This TCR beta chain was sequenced during a study of high-grade serous ovarian cancer treatment subgroups. In the study overall: Mean per sample: around 14,000 reads, 6,500 to 9,000 unique TCR beta rearrangements.

The ends were cut back, 2 bases at V and 7 bases at J, with 11 bases in the middle. Germline-derived CDR1 and CDR2 are KGHSH and LQKENI. This CDR3 region has 13 residues. This clone appeared a single time. Its specificity is unknown. Here immunoSEQ multiplex PCR was the method, and the copy in TCRdb shows in-frame clones only, minus some. Among 10,000 to 15,000 clones listed, about 90% were seen once. Tumor samples were taken before definitive surgery or chemotherapy. Study results and caveats: Spatial context was lost because tumors were sequenced in bulk.

Sequencing was carried out using tumor tissue. V and J are TRBV18 and TRBJ1-1, with D tentatively TRBD1 (5 bases). The TCR was taken from a human donor with high-grade serous ovarian cancer. DNA of the CDR3: TGTGCCAGCTCACCAGGACAAGTACTTGAAGCTTTCTTT. This encodes CASSPGQVLEAFF. The variable domain in full, completed from reference TRBV18 and TRBJ1-1, reads NAGVMQNPRHLVRRRGQEARLRCSPMKGHSHVYWYRQLPEEGLKFMVYLQKENIIDESGMPKERFSAEFPKEGPSILRIQQVVRGDSAAYFCASSPGQVLEAFFGQGTRLTVV.